What follows is one T cell receptor (beta chain) and its context. Its antigen is currently unknown. The assay was immunoSEQ multiplex PCR, and TCRdb's table has in-frame clones only and misses some. The sample holds about 24,000 clones, 95% to 96% seen once. Tuberculin skin test and IGRA determined adolescents' latent tuberculosis status at entry. The sample is drawn from a study of T cells in tuberculosis. Study findings and constraints: The TCR-beta difference was not significant; alpha differences partly reflected length. Active tuberculosis cases were adults; controls were adolescents. GEM motif frequencies gave 55% to 75% accuracy; the GMM repertoire gave roughly 90%.

The CDR3 loop spans 12 amino acids. After removal of 3 bases from V and 15 bases from J, the junction contained 8 bases not matched to a gene. Per germline, CDR1 LNHDA and CDR2 SQIVND (reference sequence). The rearrangement links TRBV19 to TRBJ1-5, with TRBD1 matching 7 bases. This clonotype was obtained from a donor between 10 and 35 years old with latent tuberculosis or without tuberculosis infection. Material: PBMCs. Here the CDR3 reads CASSIPTGPAHF. DNA for the CDR3: TGTGCCAGTAGTATTCCGACAGGGCCCGCGCATTTT.